These T cell receptor beta chains were read from a single sample in a study of cytomegalovirus exposure and HLA in healthy donors. Sequencing was performed with immunoSEQ multiplex PCR; in TCRdb, only in-frame clones are kept and a portion is missing. The data hold 95,000 to 110,000 clones, with over 9% observed a single time. Sequencing input: PBMCs. Receptors originate from a man in his forties or fifties in good health and CMV-seropositive. The CDR3 runs from the conserved cysteine through the conserved F or W. The order of the fields is V gene, clone size, D gene, J gene, CDR3 DNA, CDR3 protein. D genes are given only for firm matches. Part of the rows lack a size; the others show once, few, many or a class for expanded clones.

>TRBV12-2|few|NA|TRBJ2-4
TGTGCAAGTCCTGGGCGGGACTTTCAGTACTTC
CASPGRDFQYF
>TRBV28|few|TRBD2|TRBJ2-5
TGTGCGAGTAGGGCTAGCGGGAGTTGGGGAGAGACCCAGTACTTC
CASRASGSWGETQYF
>TRBV7-2|few|TRBD2|TRBJ2-7
TGTGCCAGCAGCTTAGCGCTCTTTGCGGGAGGGCTCCACGAGCAGTACTTC
CASSLALFAGGLHEQYF
>TRBV14|NA|TRBD2|TRBJ2-4
TGTGCCAGCAGCCAAGGGAGGAGGACTAGCGGAAACATTCAGTACTTC
CASSQGRRTSGNIQYF
>TRBV29-1|NA|NA|TRBJ2-1
TGCAGCGTTGAAGATTTACAAGCACAGAAACAGTTCTTC
CSVEDLQAQKQFF
>TRBV11-3|few|NA|TRBJ2-7
TGTGCCAGCAGCTTAGCCCCCCGAAGGGCGGGATTGTACTTC
CASSLAPRRAGLYF
>TRBV28|many|NA|TRBJ2-5
TGTGCCAGCACCCCCAGGGCGGTGAGTCGAGAGACCCAGTACTTC
CASTPRAVSRETQYF
>TRBV7-9|few|TRBD1|TRBJ1-1
TGTGCCAGCAGCGTGGACAGGGTCGCTGAAGCTTTCTTT
CASSVDRVAEAFF
>TRBV2|NA|NA|TRBJ1-1
TGTGCCAGCACTCCTACGGGTGAAGCTTTCTTT
CASTPTGEAFF
>TRBV5-6|few|NA|TRBJ1-5
TGTGCCAGCAGCTTGAGTGCAGGTAACAATCAGCCCCAGCATTTT
CASSLSAGNNQPQHF
>TRBV9|few|TRBD2|TRBJ2-3
TGTGCCAGCAGCTCGGGACTAGCGGCTAGCACAGATACGCAGTATTTT
CASSSGLAASTDTQYF
>TRBV29-1|few|NA|TRBJ1-5
TGCAGCGTTCGAGACACCCTTTATCAGCCCCAGCATTTT
CSVRDTLYQPQHF
>TRBV5-4|few|NA|TRBJ1-1
TGTGCCAGCAGCCGGACTAAGAACACTGAAGCTTTCTTT
CASSRTKNTEAFF
>TRBV2|NA|NA|TRBJ2-3
TGTGCCAGCAAGCCGGAGGGGAGCACAGATACGCAGTATTTT
CASKPEGSTDTQYF
>TRBV27|NA|TRBD2|TRBJ2-1
TGTGCCAGCAAAGTTGAGGGTGGGACTAGTACAATGAAGCAGTTCTTC
CASKVEGGTSTMKQFF
>TRBV10-1|few|TRBD2|TRBJ2-3
TGCGCCAGCAGTGAGTCGCGGGGGGCAGATACGCAGTATTTT
CASSESRGADTQYF
>TRBV2|few|NA|TRBJ2-7
TGTGCCAGCAGTGCAGAAGGGGCTGGAGAGCAGTACTTC
CASSAEGAGEQYF
>TRBV7-9|few|NA|TRBJ2-7
TGTGCCAGCAGCCCACCGAGTTACGAGCAGTACTTC
CASSPPSYEQYF
>TRBV4-1|few|NA|TRBJ2-7
TGCGCCAGCAGCCAAGACAGGGTAGTTGGCGAGCAGTACTTC
CASSQDRVVGEQYF
>TRBV28|few|NA|TRBJ2-7
TGTGCCAGCAGTCCCTTGCTATACAGGGAGGGCGGGGGCTACGAGCAGTACTTC
CASSPLLYREGGGYEQYF
>TRBV7-2|few|NA|TRBJ2-2
TGTGCCAGCAGCTTTAGTAGCCAAGGGGAGCTGTTTTTT
CASSFSSQGELFF
>TRBV30|few|NA|TRBJ1-1
TGTGCCTGGAGCATAGGACAGCTGAACACTGAAGCTTTCTTT
CAWSIGQLNTEAFF
>TRBV2|few|NA|TRBJ2-7
TGTGCCAGCAACGAGGCCCCTTCCTACGAGCAGTACTTC
CASNEAPSYEQYF
>TRBV4-3|few|TRBD2|TRBJ2-2
TGCGCCAGCAGCCAGAGACTAGCGGGAGGGCCTATCACCGGGGAGCTGTTTTTT
CASSQRLAGGPITGELFF
>TRBV29-1|NA|TRBD1|TRBJ2-6
TGCAGCGTTGGTCAGGGGGCGTTTGGGGCCAACGTCCTGACTTTC
CSVGQGAFGANVLTF
>TRBV7-9|NA|NA|TRBJ2-2
TGTGCCAGCGGGGGGACGACCCGTACGGGGGAGCTGTTTTTT
CASGGTTRTGELFF
>TRBV19|many|NA|TRBJ1-3
TGTGCCACCCTAGGACTGTGGGGAAACACCATATATTTT
CATLGLWGNTIYF
>TRBV5-6|NA|NA|TRBJ1-5
TGTGCCAGCAGCTTGGGCGGACACCACGGTCAGCCCCAGCATTTT
CASSLGGHHGQPQHF
>TRBV4-1|few|TRBD2|TRBJ2-3
TGCGCCAGCAGCCAAGGGACTAGCGGGAATGCAGATACGCAGTATTTT
CASSQGTSGNADTQYF
>TRBV12-5|NA|NA|TRBJ2-7
TGTGCTAGTGGAACAGACACAGGGAGGGCCTACGAGCAGTACTTC
CASGTDTGRAYEQYF
>TRBV27|NA|TRBD1|TRBJ2-7
TGTGCCAGCAGTTACCGGGACAGTCTCCCCTACGAGCAGTACTTC
CASSYRDSLPYEQYF
>TRBV4-1|NA|TRBD2|TRBJ2-1
TGCGCCAGCAGCCAAGTATTAGGAGCGGGGGGGGTGAATGAGCAGTTCTTC
CASSQVLGAGGVNEQFF
>TRBV6-1|few|NA|TRBJ2-3
TGTGCCAGCAGTGGGGACACCACAGATACGCAGTATTTT
CASSGDTTDTQYF
>TRBV6-6|NA|NA|TRBJ2-2
TGTGCCAGCGGGAGCAACACCGGGGAGCTGTTTTTT
CASGSNTGELFF
>TRBV10-3|NA|NA|TRBJ1-1
TGTGCCAGTTCCAGTGTATCCACTGAAGCTTTCTTT
CASSSVSTEAFF
>TRBV25-1|few|NA|TRBJ1-5
TGTGCCAGCAGTGCTAATAGTGAGGCCCCAAACAATCAGCCCCAGCATTTT
CASSANSEAPNNQPQHF
>TRBV5-4|few|TRBD1|TRBJ1-2
TGTGCCAGCAGCTTCTGGGGGGACAGGGTGCTCGAGGACTATGGCTACACCTTC
CASSFWGDRVLEDYGYTF
>TRBV4-1|NA|TRBD1|TRBJ1-5
TGCGCCAGCAGCCAAGATGGGACAGGGTATCAGCCCCAGCATTTT
CASSQDGTGYQPQHF
>TRBV29-1|few|NA|TRBJ1-2
TGCAGCGTTGTCCCCCCTCCGCACAGGACCGTCTATAAGGGCTACACCTTC
CSVVPPPHRTVYKGYTF
>TRBV28|few|NA|TRBJ1-1
TGTGCCAGCAGTTTGGGGGGGGCGCTCGCTTTCTTT
CASSLGGALAFF
>TRBV27|few|NA|TRBJ2-1
TGTGCCAGCAGCCCCTACTCCTACAATGAGCAGTTCTTC
CASSPYSYNEQFF